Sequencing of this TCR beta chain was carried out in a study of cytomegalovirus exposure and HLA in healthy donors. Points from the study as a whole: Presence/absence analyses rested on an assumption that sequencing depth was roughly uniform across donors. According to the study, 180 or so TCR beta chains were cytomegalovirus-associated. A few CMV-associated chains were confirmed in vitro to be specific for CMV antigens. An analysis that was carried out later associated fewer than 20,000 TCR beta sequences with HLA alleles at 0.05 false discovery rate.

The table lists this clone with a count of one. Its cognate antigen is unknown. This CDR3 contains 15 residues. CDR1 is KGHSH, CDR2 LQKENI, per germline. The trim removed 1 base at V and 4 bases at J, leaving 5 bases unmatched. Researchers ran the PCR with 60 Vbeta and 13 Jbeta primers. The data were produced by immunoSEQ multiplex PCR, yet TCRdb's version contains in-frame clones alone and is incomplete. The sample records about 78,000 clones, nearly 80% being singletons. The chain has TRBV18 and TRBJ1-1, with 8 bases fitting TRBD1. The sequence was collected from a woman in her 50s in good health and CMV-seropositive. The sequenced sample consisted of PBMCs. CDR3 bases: TGTGCCAGCTCACCACGTGGACAGGGAGTCACTGAAGCTTTCTTT. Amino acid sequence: CASSPRGQGVTEAFF.